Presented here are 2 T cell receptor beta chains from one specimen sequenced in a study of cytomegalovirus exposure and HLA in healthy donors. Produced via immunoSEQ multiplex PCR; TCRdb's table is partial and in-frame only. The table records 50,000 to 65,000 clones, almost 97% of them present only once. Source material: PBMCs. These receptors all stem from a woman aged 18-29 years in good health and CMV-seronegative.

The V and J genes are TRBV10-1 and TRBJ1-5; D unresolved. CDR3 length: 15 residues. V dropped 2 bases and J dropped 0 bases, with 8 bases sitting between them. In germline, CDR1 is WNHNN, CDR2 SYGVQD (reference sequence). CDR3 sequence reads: CASSEGRHSNQPQHF. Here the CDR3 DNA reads TGCGCCAGCAGTGAGGGCAGACATAGCAATCAGCCCCAGCATTTT.

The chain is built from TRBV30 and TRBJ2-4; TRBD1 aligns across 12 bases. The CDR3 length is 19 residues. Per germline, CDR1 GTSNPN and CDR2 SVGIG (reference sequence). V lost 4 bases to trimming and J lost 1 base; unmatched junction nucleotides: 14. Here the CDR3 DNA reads TGTGCCTGGAATCCGGCGGGACAGGGGGCGCGGCGGGCCAAAAACATTCAGTACTTC. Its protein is CAWNPAGQGARRAKNIQYF.